Listed here are 14 T cell receptor beta chains from one sample, sequenced in a study of cytomegalovirus exposure and HLA in healthy donors. PCR was performed using 60 Vbeta and 13 Jbeta primers. Sequencing used immunoSEQ multiplex PCR; TCRdb keeps in-frame clones, though not all of them. The sample gives about 210,000 clones, around 86% of which show up once; 10% is in the top ten. The sample was PBMCs. These receptors originate from a woman aged 50 to 65 in good health and CMV-seropositive.

The V call is TRBV7-9, the J call TRBJ1-4; D is unclear. CDR1 and CDR2 from the germline V gene are SEHNR and FQNEAQ (reference sequence). V dropped 5 bases and J dropped 8 bases, with 15 bases sitting between them. CDR3 length: 14 amino acids. The CDR3, as DNA: TGTGCCAGCAGCCCCGGTACGATTTGGGAAAAACTGTTTTTT. Amino acids: CASSPGTIWEKLFF.

The chain recombines TRBV9 with TRBJ2-3; perhaps TRBD1 as D (6 bases). Germline V gene lookup returns CDR1 SGDLS and CDR2 YYNGEE. The V end was cut by 4 bases, the J end by 0 bases, with 9 bases between. The CDR3 has 14 amino acids. CDR3 sequence: CASSSDRSTDTQYF. The CDR3 DNA sequence: TGTGCCAGCAGCTCGGACAGAAGCACAGATACGCAGTATTTT.

Written as DNA, the CDR3 is TGCGCCAGCAGTGAGAGCCCCCATCGCTATGGCTACACCTTC. Translated, it gives CASSESPHRYGYTF. The chain combines TRBV10-2 with TRBJ1-2, with unresolved D. The CDR3 spans 14 residues. Germline lookup yields CDR1 WSHSY and CDR2 SAAADI. With 2 bases removed from V and 4 bases from J, the gap between germline ends came to 11 bases.

The V gene is TRBV5-1, the J gene TRBJ2-5, with 10 bases fitting TRBD2. CDR3 length: 17 residues. V lost 0 bases to trimming and J lost 0 bases; unmatched junction nucleotides: 5. Germline loops: CDR1 SGHRS, CDR2 YFSETQ. The CDR3 DNA is TGCGCCAGCAGCTTGGAGGGGACTAGCGCGTACCAAGAGACCCAGTACTTC. This translates into CASSLEGTSAYQETQYF.

For the CDR3, the DNA is TGTGCCAGCAGTTTACAGGACCGGGAGACCCAGTACTTC. This gives the protein CASSLQDRETQYF. The chain joins TRBV6-6 to TRBJ2-5, with D perhaps TRBD1 (5 bases). Germline V lookup: CDR1 MNHNY, CDR2 SVGAGI (reference sequence). The CDR3 contains 13 residues. V was shortened by 4 bases and J by 5 bases, with 11 bases between the two germline ends.

The sample holds one count of this clone. The chain employs TRBV5-1 and TRBJ2-3, with 12 bases fitting TRBD1. With 4 bases clipped from V and 5 bases from J, the junction kept 8 bases outside the gene matches. Germline V gene lookup returns CDR1 SGHRS and CDR2 YFSETQ. This CDR3 has 16 amino acids. The CDR3 DNA reads TGCGCCAGCAGCCCCGAGGGGACAGGGGGCGTAGATACGCAGTATTTT. Residues: CASSPEGTGGVDTQYF.

The V call is TRBV29-1, the J call TRBJ2-5; the match to TRBD1 covers 7 bases. After removal of 8 bases from V and 3 bases from J, the junction contained 12 bases not matched to a gene. The CDR3 length is 14 residues. CDR1 is SQVTM, CDR2 ANQGSEA, per germline. CDR3 region: CSCGSVGTEETQYF. The CDR3 DNA is TGCAGCTGTGGGAGTGTGGGGACAGAAGAGACCCAGTACTTC.

This chain uses TRBV19 with TRBJ1-5, with D uncertain. Trimming stripped 1 base from V and 3 bases from J, with 10 bases between. This CDR3 region has 15 residues. Germline assignment: CDR1 LNHDA and CDR2 SQIVND (reference sequence). The CDR3 protein is CASSIVLSYNQPQHF. The CDR3 DNA sequence: TGTGCCAGTAGTATAGTCTTGTCTTACAATCAGCCCCAGCATTTT.

The rearrangement links TRBV5-1 to TRBJ2-3; 8 nucleotides match TRBD2. This CDR3 comprises 15 residues. The V gene's germline CDR1 is SGHRS and CDR2 YFSETQ. Trimming at V came to 0 bases and at J to 6 bases, leaving 6 bases not matched to a gene. The chain's CDR3 is CASSLEPLAGDTQYF. CDR3 nucleotides: TGCGCCAGCAGCTTGGAACCATTAGCGGGGGATACGCAGTATTTT.

This chain links TRBV6-5 with TRBJ1-2; 8 positions match TRBD1. The length of the CDR3 is 15 residues. J gave up 4 bases and V 6 bases, and 10 bases lay outside the gene matches. CDR1 is MNHEY and CDR2 is SVGAGI in the germline V gene. The CDR3, as DNA: TGTGCCAGCAGGCGAGAACAGGGGGTAGCCTATGGCTACACCTTC. It specifies CASRREQGVAYGYTF.

CDR3 sequence reads: CASSATQGIVYEQYF. The CDR3 DNA is TGTGCCAGTAGTGCTACTCAGGGGATAGTCTACGAGCAGTACTTC. The chain is built from TRBV19 and TRBJ2-7; TRBD1 might be the D (6 bases). The CDR3 totals 15 residues. Germline V gives CDR1 LNHDA, CDR2 SQIVND (reference sequence). V lost 5 bases and J 3 bases, leaving 17 bases between the germline ends.

The chain couples TRBV6-5 to TRBJ1-2; 7 bases fit TRBD1. This CDR3 contains 14 residues. Per the germline V gene, CDR1 is MNHEY and CDR2 is SVGAGI. J was trimmed by 5 bases and V by 2 bases; bases with no gene match: 5. This chain's CDR3 is CASSYPTGLYGYTF. The CDR3 DNA reads TGTGCCAGCAGTTACCCGACAGGGTTGTATGGCTACACCTTC.

The genes are TRBV10-3 and TRBJ1-1, with TRBD1 matching over 7 bases. Germline lookup yields CDR1 ENHRY and CDR2 SYGVKD. The CDR3 length is 15 residues. V was pared by 0 bases and J by 5 bases, with 6 bases of the junction left unmatched. Written as DNA, the CDR3 is TGTGCCATCAGTGAGTCCTTAGAGGGGGCAACTGAAGCTTTCTTT. This encodes CAISESLEGATEAFF.

CDR3 region: CASSPGHDTDTQYF. CDR3 bases: TGCGCCAGCAGCCCTGGACACGACACAGATACGCAGTATTTT. The rearrangement links TRBV5-1 to TRBJ2-3, with a tentative D call TRBD1 (5 bases). V was shortened by 4 bases and J by 2 bases, with 11 bases between the two germline ends. The CDR3 contains 14 residues. Germline V gene sequence: CDR1 SGHRS, CDR2 YFSETQ.